Listed below are T cell receptor beta chains from one sample, sequenced in a study of vaccination effects on CD4 cells after COVID-19. Here immunoSEQ multiplex PCR was the method, and the copy in TCRdb shows in-frame clones only, minus some. The sample lists roughly 24,000 clones; about three quarters were seen once. These receptors lack a known antigen. The material sequenced was CD4+ T cells from PBMCs cultured with HCoV-NL63 spike peptides, taken after COVID-19 vaccination. These receptors were taken from a human donor who received a COVID-19 vaccine. CDR3s include the opening cysteine and the closing phenylalanine or tryptophan. D genes are given only for firm matches. Clone size is not always given. Where it is, it says once, few, many or a class for expanded clones.

V	J	size	D	DNA	CDR3
TRBV6-2/TRBV6-3	TRBJ2-7	few	NA	TGTGCCAGCAGTTGGGGTTGGCAGGGAGACTACGAGCAGTACTTC	CASSWGWQGDYEQYF
TRBV6-2/TRBV6-3	TRBJ2-6	NA	NA	TGTGCCAGCAGTTCCGTGGTTGGGGCCAACGTCCTGACTTTC	CASSSVVGANVLTF
TRBV7-2	TRBJ2-4	NA	NA	TGTGCCAGCAGCTTCGGGTCTAAAAACATTCAGTACTTC	CASSFGSKNIQYF
TRBV7-9	TRBJ1-3	once	NA	TGTGCCAGCAGCTTATACGGGCGTCGGTCTGGAAACACCATATATTTT	CASSLYGRRSGNTIYF
TRBV30	TRBJ1-5	NA	NA	TGTGCCTGGAGTTACGGCGGGGTTAGCAATCAGCCCCAGCATTTT	CAWSYGGVSNQPQHF
TRBV5-4	TRBJ2-3	NA	NA	TGTGCCAGCAGCCCTGAGCTAGTCACAGATACGCAGTATTTT	CASSPELVTDTQYF
TRBV3-1/TRBV3-2	TRBJ1-2	NA	TRBD1	TGTGCCAGCAGCCAAGGAGGACAGGGCGACTATGGCTACACCTTC	CASSQGGQGDYGYTF
TRBV30	TRBJ1-1	NA	TRBD1	TGTGCCTGGAGTTTAGGGACAGGGTTTGAAGCTTTCTTT	CAWSLGTGFEAFF
TRBV19	TRBJ2-5	NA	NA	TGTGCCAGTAGTCCTGGGGAAGCGCAAGAGACCCAGTACTTC	CASSPGEAQETQYF
TRBV28	TRBJ2-7	NA	TRBD1	TGTGCCAGCAGTTTGGCCAGACAGGGGGGTGAGCAGTACTTC	CASSLARQGGEQYF
TRBV11-2	TRBJ2-1	NA	NA	TGTGCCAGCAGCTTAGACGGCCTAGGCAGTGGCTCCTACAATGAGCAGTTCTTC	CASSLDGLGSGSYNEQFF
TRBV11-2	TRBJ2-2	NA	NA	TGTGCCAGCAGCTTAAGGTCCGGCGGCGGTGGCGGGGAGCTGTTTTTT	CASSLRSGGGGGELFF
TRBV3-1/TRBV3-2	TRBJ1-2	few	NA	TGTGCCAGCAGCCAAGGGTCATGGGCGTACGGCTACACCTTC	CASSQGSWAYGYTF
TRBV12-3/TRBV12-4	TRBJ1-1	few	NA	TGTGCCAGCAGTTTCAGTCAGAGAGAAGCTTTCTTT	CASSFSQREAFF
TRBV7-2	TRBJ2-2	NA	NA	TGTGCCAGCAGCTTAACGGTAGCTGAGCTGTTTTTT	CASSLTVAELFF
TRBV10-3	TRBJ2-7	NA	NA	TGTGCCATCAATAGCCCCGAGCGGGTGGAGCAGTACTTC	CAINSPERVEQYF
TRBV7-9	TRBJ1-1	NA	TRBD1	TGTGCCAGCAGCCCTGGACAGGGGGAATTTCCTGAAGCTTTCTTT	CASSPGQGEFPEAFF
TRBV12-3/TRBV12-4	TRBJ1-2	NA	TRBD1	TGTGCCAGCAGTTCGGACAGGAACTATGGCTACACCTTC	CASSSDRNYGYTF
TRBV7-8	TRBJ2-7	once	NA	TGTGCCAGCAGCCCATCGTGGGGGTCCTACGAGCAGTACTTC	CASSPSWGSYEQYF
TRBV10-3	TRBJ2-1	NA	NA	TGTGCCATCAGGGACCTGATTAAGGGTGAGCAGTTCTTC	CAIRDLIKGEQFF
TRBV7-8	TRBJ1-2	NA	NA	TGTGCCAGCAGCAGGGGACCCCCGGACTATGGCTACACCTTC	CASSRGPPDYGYTF
TRBV6-6	TRBJ1-2	NA	TRBD1	TGTGCCAGCGGCGTCGACAGGGCCTATGGCTACACCTTC	CASGVDRAYGYTF
TRBV23-1	TRBJ1-5	NA	TRBD1	TGCGCCAGCAGCCAGTACAGGGGCCTCAATCAGCCCCAGCATTTT	CASSQYRGLNQPQHF
TRBV27	TRBJ1-4	NA	TRBD1	TGTGCCAGCAGGAATACAGGGGAACGGGGTAATGAAAAACTGTTTTTT	CASRNTGERGNEKLFF
TRBV11-2	TRBJ2-1	NA	TRBD2	TGTGCCAGCAGCATAACTAGCGGGAGGGCCCTCGATGAGCAGTTCTTC	CASSITSGRALDEQFF
TRBV4-3	TRBJ1-3	few	NA	TGCGCCAGCAGCCAAGAAAGCTCTGGAAACACCATATATTTT	CASSQESSGNTIYF
TRBV5-8	TRBJ2-7	NA	TRBD2	TGTGCCAGCAGCTCTAGAGCGGGACCCGTCGAGCAGTACTTC	CASSSRAGPVEQYF
TRBV5-1	TRBJ2-1	NA	NA	TGCGCCAGCAGCTTGGAGCGGGTCTCCTACAATGAGCAGTTCTTC	CASSLERVSYNEQFF
TRBV2	TRBJ2-2	NA	NA	TGTGCCAGCAGTGAACAGGACACTTACACCGGGGAGCTGTTTTTT	CASSEQDTYTGELFF
TRBV11-2	TRBJ1-2	NA	NA	TGTGCCAGCAGCTTAGAGCCCGGGACGTCCTATGGCTACACCTTC	CASSLEPGTSYGYTF
TRBV9	TRBJ2-7	NA	NA	TGTGCCAGCAGCGTAGATCCGGCGAGCTCCTACGAGCAGTACTTC	CASSVDPASSYEQYF
TRBV20-1	TRBJ1-5	NA	NA	TGCAGTGCTAGTAGCGTACATAGCAATCAGCCCCAGCATTTT	CSASSVHSNQPQHF
TRBV30	TRBJ1-6	few	NA	TGTGCCTGGAGTAAACCGCCCCTCCACTTT	CAWSKPPLHF
TRBV3-1/TRBV3-2	TRBJ2-1	NA	TRBD1	TGTGCCAGCAGCCGGACAGGGTCCCCCTCCTACAATGAGCAGTTCTTC	CASSRTGSPSYNEQFF
TRBV5-3	TRBJ1-1	NA	NA	TGTGCCAGAAGCCGGAACCGGGACCAACTGTGGGCTTTCTTT	CARSRNRDQLWAFF
TRBV24-1	TRBJ2-1	NA	NA	TGTGCCACCAGTGAGGCTCATGAGCAGTTCTTC	CATSEAHEQFF
TRBV28	TRBJ2-7	NA	TRBD2	TGTGCCAGCACCCTACCCCCAGCGGGAAACTCCTACGAGCAGTACTTC	CASTLPPAGNSYEQYF
TRBV6-5	TRBJ2-2	NA	NA	TGTGCCAGCAGAACCAGGGTGAACGGGGAGCTGTTTTTT	CASRTRVNGELFF
TRBV30	TRBJ1-1	NA	NA	TGTGCCTGGACCCCGACAGCGAACACTGAAGCTTTCTTT	CAWTPTANTEAFF
TRBV3-1/TRBV3-2	TRBJ2-7	NA	TRBD1	TGTGCCAGCAGCCCTCGATCGACAGGGGAAGAGCAGTACTTC	CASSPRSTGEEQYF
TRBV6-5	TRBJ2-1	NA	TRBD2	TGTGCCAGCAGCGCTAGCGGGGTCTACAATGAGCAGTTCTTC	CASSASGVYNEQFF
TRBV5-1	TRBJ1-1	NA	NA	TGCGCCAGCAGCTTGAATGTGGCCACTGAAGCTTTCTTT	CASSLNVATEAFF
TRBV14	TRBJ1-3	NA	NA	TGTGCCAGCAAATCGCAGGGGTATTCTGGAAACACCATATATTTT	CASKSQGYSGNTIYF
TRBV25-1	TRBJ2-5	once	TRBD2	TGTGCCAGCAGCGCCCTGGGGGGGGAGACCCAGTACTTC	CASSALGGETQYF
TRBV11-3	TRBJ2-1	NA	TRBD2	TGTGCCAGCTCAAGGGCTAGCGGGGGAAATGAGCAGTTCTTC	CASSRASGGNEQFF
TRBV15	TRBJ2-5	NA	NA	TGTGCCACCAGCAGAGATGTGAGGGGGGAGACCCAGTACTTC	CATSRDVRGETQYF
TRBV7-9	TRBJ1-1	NA	NA	TGTGCCAGCAGCCTCGGGGCCACTGAAGCTTTCTTT	CASSLGATEAFF
TRBV2	TRBJ2-7	NA	NA	TGTGCCAGCAGGGGAGACAGGACATCCTCCTACGAGCAGTACTTC	CASRGDRTSSYEQYF
TRBV18	TRBJ2-7	few	NA	TGTGCCAGCTCACCCCCGGGGTGGGGCTCCTACGAGCAGTACTTC	CASSPPGWGSYEQYF
TRBV28	TRBJ1-2	NA	NA	TGTGCCAGCACTCAGTCAGCAGCTAACTATGGCTACACCTTC	CASTQSAANYGYTF
TRBV11-2	TRBJ2-3	NA	NA	TGTGCCAGCAGCAAGGGACATACGGATACGCAGTATTTT	CASSKGHTDTQYF
TRBV5-4	TRBJ2-2	NA	NA	TGTGCCAGCAGCTTGGGGACAGCGATAGACACCGGGGAGCTGTTTTTT	CASSLGTAIDTGELFF
TRBV29-1	TRBJ1-1	NA	NA	TGCAGCGTTGGGAGTGGGGGAATAGTAGCTTTCTTT	CSVGSGGIVAFF